Following are 29 T cell receptor beta chains from one sample sequenced in a study of blood T cells in healthy people across ages. With a J-beta primer mix and a sample-barcoded 5' primer, a second PCR ran roughly 6 to 11 cycles. One entry per CDR3 protein results from TCRdb running MiXCR on the 5' RACE reads. The sample consists of some 1.7 million distinct CDR3 sequences, about 28% of them appearing once. Source material: blood. All receptors derive from a woman younger than 45 in good health.

The J gene is TRBJ2-7, the V gene TRBV2; D possibly corresponds to TRBD1 (6 bases). V lost 6 bases to trimming and J lost 5 bases, with 17 bases between them. Per germline, CDR1 SNHLY and CDR2 FYNNEI. The CDR3 totals 14 residues. The CDR3 sequence: CASRGTLTDHEQYF. CDR3 DNA sequence: TGTGCCAGCAGGGGGACACTTACCGACCACGAGCAGTACTTC.

In this sample, this clonotype turned up a few times. The V gene is TRBV4-2, the J gene TRBJ1-2; weak D call: TRBD1 (5 bases). V lost 3 bases, J lost 9 bases, and 14 bases lay in between. The CDR3 totals 13 residues. Germline V gene sequence: CDR1 LGHNA, CDR2 YNFKEQ. CDR3 DNA sequence: TGTGCCAGCAGCCAGGGGACTGAAGGACGCTACACCTTC. This sequence encodes CASSQGTEGRYTF.

This sequence joins TRBV14 and TRBJ2-1; 14 nucleotides line up with TRBD2. Trimming at V came to 9 bases and at J to 9 bases, leaving 7 bases not matched to a gene. CDR3 length equals 14 residues. CDR1 and CDR2 from the germline V gene are SGHDN and FVKESK. CDR3 in DNA: TGTGCCAGTTCGGGACTAGCGGGAGTCAGTGAGCAGTTCTTC. Its translation is CASSGLAGVSEQFF.

This clonotype was counted a few times. The J gene is TRBJ2-5, the V gene TRBV7-9; D ambiguous. V lost 1 base and J lost 7, with 16 bases in between. Germline V gene sequence: CDR1 SEHNR, CDR2 FQNEAQ (reference sequence). The CDR3 length is 15 residues. The CDR3 nucleotides are TGTGCCAGCAGCTTAGATTCGCGCGGTTGGGGGACCCAGTACTTC. Protein product: CASSLDSRGWGTQYF. Full variable domain (outside the CDR3, taken from reference TRBV7-9 and TRBJ2-5): DTGVSQNPRHKITKRGQNVTFRCDPISEHNRLYWYRQTLGQGPEFLTYFQNEAQLEKSRLLSDRFSAERPKGSFSTLEIQRTEQGDSAMYLCASSLDSRGWGTQYFGPGTRLLVL.

This clonotype was counted many times. This chain uses TRBV20-1 with TRBJ1-4; D unresolved. This CDR3 has 12 residues. The germline V and J ends were trimmed by 1 base and 3 bases, with 3 bases remaining between them. CDR1 and CDR2 from the germline V gene are DFQATT and SNEGSKA (reference sequence). The CDR3 sequence: CSARGPNEKLFF. Here the CDR3 DNA reads TGCAGTGCTAGAGGTCCTAATGAAAAACTGTTTTTT.

This clonotype was observed a few times. The chain carries TRBV5-1 and TRBJ1-1; D perhaps matches TRBD1 (5 bases). This CDR3 has 16 residues. Trimming left V 2 bases short and J 4 bases short, with 18 bases between. CDR1 and CDR2 from the germline V gene are SGHRS and YFSETQ. The CDR3 DNA follows: TGCGCCAGCAGCTTCGGGGCTTGGACCTCGGGCACTGAAGCTTTCTTT. Its translation: CASSFGAWTSGTEAFF.

This clonotype was detected only a few times. CDR3 sequence: CASRRGIGHNEQFF. CDR3 in DNA: TGTGCCAGCAGGAGGGGAATCGGCCACAATGAGCAGTTCTTC. J is TRBJ2-1 and V is TRBV11-2; either TRBD1 or TRBD2 may fit D (5 bases each). The CDR3 is 14 residues long. V gave up 6 bases and J gave up 5 bases, with 14 bases separating them. Germline V CDR1 and CDR2: SGHAT, FQNNGV.

Remarks on this clonotype: One end of the junction is discordant with germline, which a read error may explain. The chain recombines TRBV7-2 with TRBJ2-3; D may be TRBD2 (7 bases). In germline, CDR1 is SGHTA, CDR2 FQGNSA. This CDR3 comprises 15 residues. In nucleotides, the CDR3 is TGTGCCAGCGGCTTTAATGGGGGGGCCCAAGATACGCAGTATTTT. Translated, it gives CASGFNGGAQDTQYF.

This chain uses TRBV5-5 with TRBJ1-6; 9 bases fit TRBD1. The V gene's germline CDR1 is SGHKS and CDR2 YYEKEE (reference sequence). The CDR3 has 16 amino acids. With V trimmed by 3 bases and J by 6 bases, 7 bases remained unmatched. Written as DNA, the CDR3 is TGTGCCAGCAGCTCGGTAACAGGGGGCAGTAATTCACCCCTCCACTTT. The encoded protein is CASSSVTGGSNSPLHF.

In the case of this clonotype: A clone one base away is much larger, so this may be a read error. The chain employs TRBV6-6 and TRBJ1-2, with D perhaps matching TRBD1 (6 bases). The CDR3 contains 13 residues. V lost 11 bases and J lost 7, with 20 bases in between. The germline V gene has CDR1 MNHNY and CDR2 SVGAGI (reference sequence). Written as DNA, the CDR3 is TGTGCCGCCGGGTCAGGGGAGGATGGTGGCTACACCTTC. Its protein product is CAAGSGEDGGYTF.

In this sample, this clonotype turned up a few times. The chain links TRBV7-2 to TRBJ2-7, with 13 bases lining up with TRBD2. The V segment lost 4 bases and the J segment 6 bases; nucleotides outside the gene matches: 6. The CDR3 runs 15 residues. Germline values: CDR1 SGHTA, CDR2 FQGNSA. DNA for the CDR3: TGTGCCAGCAGCTCCCCGGGACTAGCGGGGTTCGAGCAGTACTTC. This gives the protein CASSSPGLAGFEQYF. Based on the CDR3 plus reference TRBV7-2 and TRBJ2-7, the full variable domain is GAGVSQSPSNKVTEKGKDVELRCDPISGHTALYWYRQSLGQGLEFLIYFQGNSAPDKSGLPSDRFSAERTGGSVSTLTIQRTQQEDSAVYLCASSSPGLAGFEQYFGPGTRLTVT.

The rearrangement links TRBV10-3 to TRBJ1-1; the D is unclear. V lost 8 bases to trimming and J lost 1 base, with 8 bases between them. Germline V CDR1 and CDR2: ENHRY, SYGVKD. This CDR3 has 12 residues. Written as DNA, the CDR3 is TGTGCCATCGGTCGGGAGAACACTGAAGCTTTCTTT. Its translation: CAIGRENTEAFF.

The table lists this clonotype with a few counts. This chain links TRBV29-1 with TRBJ2-3; 10 nucleotides align to TRBD2. V lost 0 bases to trimming and J lost 4 bases; unmatched junction nucleotides: 7. CDR1 is SQVTM and CDR2 is ANQGSEA in the germline V gene. This CDR3 is built from 16 residues. CDR3 DNA sequence: TGCAGCGTTGAAGACGCTAGCGGGAGAGGTTCAGATACGCAGTATTTT. Its translation: CSVEDASGRGSDTQYF.

This clonotype was counted only a few times. V and J are TRBV6-2 or TRBV6-3 and TRBJ2-1; D call uncertain. Germline loops: CDR1 MNHEY, CDR2 SVGEGT. Trimming took 2 bases from V and 2 from J, leaving 4 bases between them. The CDR3 loop spans 13 amino acids. CDR3 loop: CASSYQAYNEQFF. In nucleotides, the CDR3 is TGTGCCAGCAGTTACCAGGCCTACAATGAGCAGTTCTTC.

V usage is TRBV5-1 and J usage is TRBJ1-6; no clear D. The CDR3 consists of 15 residues. Germline lookup yields CDR1 SGHRS and CDR2 YFSETQ. Trimming removed 4 bases from V and 4 bases from J, with 12 bases in between. The CDR3 DNA is TGCGCCAGCAGCCCCACGACGGGATATAATTCACCCCTCCACTTT. This codes for CASSPTTGYNSPLHF.

The chain is built from TRBV7-9 and TRBJ1-1, with 7 bases fitting TRBD1. The trim removed 4 bases at V and 2 bases at J, leaving 7 bases unmatched. The germline V gene has CDR1 SEHNR and CDR2 FQNEAQ (reference sequence). This CDR3 has 15 residues. The CDR3 DNA is TGTGCCAGCAGCTCGTGGGGACAGTCAAACACTGAAGCTTTCTTT. Translating it yields CASSSWGQSNTEAFF.

This chain uses TRBV6-2 or TRBV6-3 with TRBJ2-7; no definite D call. CDR1 is MNHEY, CDR2 SVGEGT, per germline. V dropped 5 bases and J dropped 2 bases, with 13 bases sitting between them. This CDR3 spans 14 amino acids. The CDR3: CASSKLVGPYEQYF. The CDR3 nucleotides read TGTGCCAGCAGTAAACTGGTCGGCCCCTACGAGCAGTACTTC.

This rearrangement joins TRBV20-1 to TRBJ2-3; D gene unclear. CDR3 length: 14 amino acids. Germline V gene lookup returns CDR1 DFQATT and CDR2 SNEGSKA (reference sequence). V lost 4 bases to trimming and J lost 3 bases, with 14 bases between them. The CDR3 here is CSATTARRTDTQYF. The CDR3 DNA follows: TGCAGTGCTACCACCGCGAGGAGAACAGATACGCAGTATTTT.

This clonotype has at least ten counts. The chain is built from TRBV6-4 and TRBJ2-3; 14 bases agree with TRBD2. The ends lost 3 bases at V and 7 bases at J; junction bases unmatched: 6. Germline V gene sequence: CDR1 MRHNA, CDR2 SNTAGT. The CDR3 is 16 residues long. For the CDR3, the DNA is TGTGCCAGCAGTGAATCTGGGACTAGCGGGGGAAATACGCAGTATTTT. Its translation: CASSESGTSGGNTQYF.

V is TRBV12-3 or TRBV12-4 and J is TRBJ2-1; tentative D call: TRBD2 (5 bases). V was pared by 5 bases and J by 7 bases, with 15 bases between. This CDR3 has 14 residues. Here the CDR3 reads CASSPTSGQNEQFF. DNA for the CDR3: TGTGCCAGCAGTCCGACGAGCGGTCAAAATGAGCAGTTCTTC.

This clonotype was observed a few times. The chain recombines TRBV3-1 with TRBJ1-1; a weak D match, TRBD1 (5 bases). The CDR3 runs 15 residues. Per the germline V gene, CDR1 is LGHDT and CDR2 is YNNKEL (reference sequence). V lost 1 base, J lost 5 bases, and 14 bases lay in between. The chain's CDR3 is CASSQVGREGTEAFF. The DNA for the CDR3 is TGTGCCAGCAGCCAAGTAGGCAGGGAAGGGACTGAAGCTTTCTTT.

Many counts were recorded for this clonotype. This sequence joins TRBV20-1 and TRBJ2-1; D is undetermined. The V end was cut by 0 bases, the J end by 5 bases, with 14 bases between. The germline CDR1 and CDR2 sequences are DFQATT and SNEGSKA (reference sequence). The CDR3 has 15 amino acids. In nucleotides, the CDR3 is TGCAGTGCTAGAGATACCGGACGCCCCCACAATGAGCAGTTCTTC. Residues: CSARDTGRPHNEQFF.

Ten or more counts support this clonotype. The chain couples TRBV24-1 to TRBJ1-1; a possible D gene is TRBD1 (5 bases). CDR3 length equals 14 residues. Germline V lookup: CDR1 KGHDR, CDR2 SFDVKD. Trimming pared 7 bases from V and 4 bases from J, leaving 15 bases between. This CDR3 is CATSGTPPATEAFF. CDR3 DNA sequence: TGTGCCACCAGCGGGACGCCCCCTGCCACTGAAGCTTTCTTT.

This chain joins TRBV12-3 or TRBV12-4 and TRBJ1-2; the match to TRBD1 covers 9 bases. CDR3 size: 18 residues. Trimming took 3 bases from V and 2 from J; bases not matched to a gene: 13. The DNA for the CDR3 is TGTGCCAGCAGTTTGGGAACGACAGGGGGTAACCTAAACTATGGCTACACCTTC. As protein: CASSLGTTGGNLNYGYTF.

This clonotype came up a few times. The chain combines TRBV20-1 with TRBJ2-1, with 8 nucleotides matching TRBD2. Germline V CDR1 and CDR2: DFQATT, SNEGSKA (reference sequence). J lost 1 base, V lost 0 bases, and 5 bases had no gene match. This CDR3 spans 16 amino acids. The DNA of the CDR3 is TGCAGTGCTAGAGATAGAACGGGAGGGTCCTACAATGAGCAGTTCTTC. It codes for CSARDRTGGSYNEQFF.

On this clonotype itself: Germline is not matched at one junction end, which may reflect a read error. The chain couples TRBV6-5 to TRBJ2-1; D perhaps matches TRBD2 (6 bases). This CDR3 has 16 amino acids. The V gene's germline CDR1 is MNHEY and CDR2 SVGAGI. The chain's CDR3 is CASSSPAGLTYNEQFF. DNA for the CDR3: TGTGCCAGTAGTTCTCCGGCGGGGCTGACTTACAATGAGCAGTTCTTC.

This chain connects TRBV11-1 to TRBJ1-6; no firm D call. This CDR3 comprises 15 residues. V lost 3 bases, J lost 7 bases, and 13 bases lay in between. Germline V gene data show CDR1 as SGHAT and CDR2 as FQDESV (reference sequence). The CDR3: CASSFSPVGNSPLHF. For the CDR3, the DNA is TGTGCCAGCAGCTTCTCGCCGGTAGGGAATTCACCCCTCCACTTT.

There are a few counts of this clonotype. This chain joins TRBV7-6 and TRBJ1-1, with no clear D. CDR1 and CDR2 from the germline V gene are SGHVS and FNYEAQ. Deletions cut 3 bases from V and 4 bases from J, with 9 bases between. This CDR3 region has 13 residues. In DNA form, the CDR3 reads TGTGCCAGCAGCTTGAGTTCGGCCACTGAAGCTTTCTTT. Protein product: CASSLSSATEAFF.

In this sample, this clonotype turned up a few times. The chain has TRBV27 and TRBJ2-7; D unclear. Trimming removed 3 bases at V and 5 bases at J, with 17 bases between. Germline CDR1 MNHEY, CDR2 SMNVEV (reference sequence). The CDR3 runs 15 residues. CDR3 sequence: CASSLVGPGKDEQYF. The CDR3 nucleotides read TGTGCCAGCAGTTTGGTAGGGCCTGGCAAAGACGAGCAGTACTTC.